This T cell receptor beta chain was profiled in a study of cytomegalovirus exposure and HLA in healthy donors. The PCR ran on 60 Vbeta and 13 Jbeta primers. Only in-frame clones appear in the TCRdb table, and some are missing; sequencing was by immunoSEQ multiplex PCR. The repertoire holds about 210,000 clones, with roughly 80% as singletons. CDR3 length: 14 residues. Looked up from germline, CDR1 is LNHDA and CDR2 is SQIVND (reference sequence). Trimming removed 7 bases from V and 0 bases from J, with 12 bases in between. The specimen was PBMCs. The chain couples TRBV19 to TRBJ1-1; D is perhaps TRBD1 (5 bases). The receptor was derived from a man aged 25-45 years in good health and CMV-seronegative. The CDR3 bases are TGTGCCAGTATCCCCTCGGGGGTGAACACTGAAGCTTTCTTT. Its protein product is CASIPSGVNTEAFF.